These 27 T cell receptor beta chains were all obtained from the same sample, sequenced in a study of T cells in Graves' hyperthyroidism and ophthalmopathy (dated by TCRdb to about 2019). The library relied on multiplex PCR. Sequenced on an Illumina HiSeq 2000. TCR beta CDR3 regions were amplified from RNA transcripts. For the first round of RT-PCR on the TCR CDR3, the HTBI primer set was used together with the Qiagen OneStep RT-PCR kit. Using fastp trimming at Q25 and MiXCR clonotype assembly, TCRdb reanalyzed the public sequencing data and kept in-frame beta chains. Entries are consolidated by CDR3 protein sequence, retaining the most common genes and DNA. Across this sample there are 300,000 to 450,000 distinct CDR3 sequences, with around 14% seen only once. 25% to 35% of the sample lies in the top ten. The sample comprised blood. Receptor source: a woman younger than 35 with Graves' hyperthyroidism that later progressed to Graves' ophthalmopathy.

V is TRBV6-2 or TRBV6-3 and J is TRBJ2-3, with D hard to call. CDR1 MNHEY and CDR2 SVGEGT come from the germline V gene. The CDR3 totals 10 residues. The V end was cut by 8 bases, the J end by 6 bases, with 6 bases between. CDR3 sequence: CASPCDTQYF. The CDR3 DNA follows: TGTGCCAGCCCTTGCGATACGCAGTATTTT.

This clonotype has just a few counts. V and J are TRBV6-2 or TRBV6-3 and TRBJ2-5, with TRBD2 matching over 8 bases. Germline V gene data show CDR1 as MNHEY and CDR2 as SVGEGT. This CDR3 contains 15 residues. J gave up 2 bases and V 7 bases, and 9 bases lay outside the gene matches. CDR3 region: CASNRAGAGQETQYF. The CDR3 coding sequence is TGTGCCAGCAACCGAGCGGGAGCGGGGCAAGAGACCCAGTACTTC.

This clonotype occurred many times. This rearrangement joins TRBV28 to TRBJ2-1; 8 bases fit TRBD2. V shed 4 bases, J shed 8 bases, and the junction held 10 bases outside the gene matches. This CDR3 has 15 amino acids. The germline V gene encodes CDR1 MDHEN and CDR2 SYDVKM. The CDR3 here is CASSSPGERGYEQFF. CDR3 sequence (DNA): TGTGCCAGCAGTTCTCCCGGGGAGCGGGGGTATGAGCAGTTCTTC.

This clonotype was detected a few times. V and J are TRBV4-1 and TRBJ2-3; 7 bases line up with TRBD2. V gave up 0 bases and J gave up 6 bases; unmatched junction bases: 12. The CDR3 totals 17 residues. Looked up from germline, CDR1 is MGHRA and CDR2 is YSYEKL. The CDR3 DNA reads TGCGCCAGCAGCCAAGAGGGGGGGAGACAGTCGTGGGATACGCAGTATTTT. Translating gives CASSQEGGRQSWDTQYF.

The V and J genes are TRBV20-1 and TRBJ1-1, with 9 bases lining up with TRBD1. This CDR3 has 15 amino acids. Germline CDR1 is DFQATT and CDR2 is SNEGSKA (reference sequence). V lost 3 bases, J lost 3 bases, and 8 bases stayed unmatched. The CDR3 loop reads CSARGDRARDTEAFF. CDR3 sequence (DNA): TGCAGTGCTAGGGGGGACAGGGCGAGGGACACTGAAGCTTTCTTT.

This clonotype was seen ten or more times. V usage is TRBV24-1 and J usage is TRBJ2-2; 9 bases line up with TRBD1. V gave up 2 bases and J gave up 5 bases; unmatched junction bases: 5. The CDR3 has 16 amino acids. Germline loops: CDR1 KGHDR, CDR2 SFDVKD. The chain's CDR3 is CATSDSGQGSTGELFF. In nucleotides, the CDR3 is TGTGCCACCAGTGATTCTGGACAGGGGTCGACCGGGGAGCTGTTTTTT.

This clonotype was counted ten times or more. The chain has TRBV20-1 and TRBJ2-3, with 12 bases lining up with TRBD2. With V trimmed by 7 bases and J by 0 bases, 8 bases remained unmatched. Per the germline V gene, CDR1 is DFQATT and CDR2 is SNEGSKA (reference sequence). The CDR3 runs 16 residues. The CDR3, as DNA: TGCAGTGTTGAACTAGCGGGAGGCCCTAGCACAGATACGCAGTATTTT. Protein: CSVELAGGPSTDTQYF.

The chain couples TRBV18 to TRBJ2-2; no clear D. The CDR3 is 15 residues long. Germline CDR1 KGHSH, CDR2 LQKENI. The V gene lost 2 bases and the J gene lost 2 bases, with 9 bases spanning the gap. The CDR3 here is CASSPFWRNTGELFF. The CDR3 DNA reads as TGTGCCAGCTCACCATTCTGGAGAAACACCGGGGAGCTGTTTTTT. The full variable domain, completed using reference TRBV18 and TRBJ2-2, is NAGVMQNPRHLVRRRGQEARLRCSPMKGHSHVYWYRQLPEEGLKFMVYLQKENIIDESGMPKERFSAEFPKEGPSILRIQQVVRGDSAAYFCASSPFWRNTGELFFGEGSRLTVL.

There are many counts of this clonotype. J is TRBJ2-3 and V is TRBV20-1; 10 bases are a match to TRBD2. With V trimmed by 5 bases and J by 4 bases, 9 bases remained unmatched. The CDR3 loop spans 15 amino acids. Germline assignment: CDR1 DFQATT and CDR2 SNEGSKA (reference sequence). CDR3: CSAFRAGGSPDTQYF. The CDR3 DNA follows: TGCAGTGCTTTCCGAGCGGGAGGGAGCCCAGATACGCAGTATTTT.

The V and J genes are TRBV2 and TRBJ1-2, with a weak D call TRBD1 (6 bases). The V gene's germline CDR1 is SNHLY and CDR2 FYNNEI. The CDR3 consists of 14 residues. V was cut by 8 bases and J by 5 bases, with 18 bases left in between. In DNA, the CDR3 is TGTGCCAGCGCCACAGGGATTCCCTTATATGGCTACACCTTC. This translates into CASATGIPLYGYTF. Full variable domain (remainder filled in from reference TRBV2 and TRBJ1-2): EPEVTQTPSHQVTQMGQEVILRCVPISNHLYFYWYRQILGQKVEFLVSFYNNEISEKSEIFDDQFSVERPDGSNFTLKIRSTKLEDSAMYFCASATGIPLYGYTFGSGTRLTVV.

This clonotype was counted ten times or more. The chain recombines TRBV3-1 with TRBJ1-1; D is possibly TRBD1 (6 bases). This CDR3 is 15 amino acids long. Germline CDR1 is LGHDT and CDR2 is YNNKEL (reference sequence). Trimming cost V 0 bases and J 4 bases, with 12 bases left between them. CDR3 sequence reads: CASSQEPGAPTEAFF. Here the CDR3 DNA reads TGTGCCAGCAGCCAAGAGCCGGGGGCGCCCACTGAAGCTTTCTTT.

Ten or more counts support this clonotype. The CDR3 sequence: CASSLDRIQETQYF. The CDR3 bases are TGTGCCAGCAGCTTAGATAGGATTCAAGAGACCCAGTACTTC. The gene calls are TRBV11-2 and TRBJ2-5; D unclear. The CDR3 runs 14 residues. Deletions cut 0 bases from V and 2 bases from J, with 7 bases between. Looked up from germline, CDR1 is SGHAT and CDR2 is FQNNGV. Using reference TRBV11-2 and TRBJ2-5 for the parts outside the CDR3, the full variable domain is EAGVAQSPRYKIIEKRQSVAFWCNPISGHATLYWYQQILGQGPKLLIQFQNNGVVDDSQLPKDRFSAERLKGVDSTLKIQPAKLEDSAVYLCASSLDRIQETQYFGPGTRLLVL.

This clonotype was seen ten or more times. The genes are TRBV28 and TRBJ2-7, with D uncertain. This CDR3 spans 13 amino acids. V gave up 4 bases and J gave up 7 bases, with 14 bases separating them. Per the germline V gene, CDR1 is MDHEN and CDR2 is SYDVKM. The CDR3 sequence: CASSYPLIREQYF. The CDR3 nucleotides read TGTGCCAGCAGTTACCCGCTAATAAGGGAGCAGTACTTC.

This clonotype was seen only a few times. V usage is TRBV24-1 and J usage is TRBJ2-2; possibly TRBD1 or TRBD2 for D (6 bases each). This CDR3 is built from 18 residues. CDR1 and CDR2 (germline): KGHDR, SFDVKD. V was pared by 0 bases and J by 3 bases, with 16 bases between. CDR3: CATSDLTWGAGDTGELFF. The CDR3 coding sequence is TGTGCCACCAGTGATTTGACATGGGGGGCCGGGGACACCGGGGAGCTGTTTTTT.

This clonotype showed up many times. J is TRBJ2-2 and V is TRBV12-3 or TRBV12-4; a possible D gene is TRBD1 (5 bases). V lost 2 bases, J lost 4 bases, and 11 bases lay in between. The CDR3 length is 15 residues. The CDR3 here is CASSLTLRGTGELFF. DNA for the CDR3: TGTGCCAGCAGTTTAACCTTAAGGGGCACCGGGGAGCTGTTTTTT.

This clonotype was recorded many times. The chain recombines TRBV7-9 with TRBJ2-3; possible D gene TRBD2, 5 bases. Trimming stripped 2 bases from V and 5 bases from J, with 11 bases between. The CDR3 has 14 residues. Germline CDR1 reads SEHNR; CDR2 reads FQNEAQ (reference sequence). The CDR3 region has the DNA TGTGCCAGCAGCTTACTGAGGGTTGGAGATACGCAGTATTTT. Translation: CASSLLRVGDTQYF.

Concerning this clonotype: This may arise from a read error, as a much more abundant clone is one base away. V and J are TRBV27 and TRBJ2-7, with 7 bases lining up with TRBD1. Near its end, the DNA agrees better with TRBJ2-1, so the J call may be wrong. The CDR3 length is 16 residues. CDR1 is MNHEY and CDR2 is SMNVEV in the germline V gene (reference sequence). Here the CDR3 reads CASSLSLGTVSYEQFF. The DNA for the CDR3 is TGTGCCAGCAGCCTTTCCCTTGGGACAGTCTCCTACGAGCAGTTCTTC.

There are many counts of this clonotype. The chain employs TRBV28 and TRBJ1-1; tentative D call: TRBD1 (5 bases). The CDR3 extends over 16 amino acids. The V gene lost 5 bases and the J gene lost 5 bases, with 21 bases spanning the gap. Looked up from germline, CDR1 is MDHEN and CDR2 is SYDVKM. The CDR3 DNA is TGTGCCAGCAGTCTGAACCGGGCCCCTGGGGGGACTGAAGCTTTCTTT. Residues: CASSLNRAPGGTEAFF. Full variable domain (outside the CDR3, taken from reference TRBV28 and TRBJ1-1): DVKVTQSSRYLVKRTGEKVFLECVQDMDHENMFWYRQDPGLGLRLIYFSYDVKMKEKGDIPEGYSVSREKKERFSLILESASTNQTSMYLCASSLNRAPGGTEAFFGQGTRLTVV.

This clonotype was detected a few times. The J gene is TRBJ2-2, the V gene TRBV6-2 or TRBV6-3; 8 bases agree with TRBD2. CDR1 is MNHEY, CDR2 SVGEGT, per germline. The junction had 5 bases not matched to a gene; V was cut back by 5 bases and J by 6 bases. CDR3 length: 14 amino acids. CDR3 nucleotide sequence: TGTGCCAGCAGTCAGCGGGAGTGGTCCGGGGAGCTGTTTTTT. This codes for CASSQREWSGELFF.

Many counts were recorded for this clonotype. The V gene is TRBV6-1, the J gene TRBJ1-2, with D perhaps matching TRBD1 (5 bases). The V gene's germline CDR1 is MNHNS and CDR2 SASEGT. This CDR3 comprises 13 residues. Trimming stripped 8 bases from V and 2 bases from J, with 12 bases between. CDR3 DNA sequence: TGTGCCAGCTCCGGGACGGTCAACTATGGCTACACCTTC. It is translated as CASSGTVNYGYTF.

This clonotype was seen ten or more times. This chain uses TRBV28 with TRBJ2-7; D perhaps matches TRBD1 (6 bases). V was cut by 3 bases and J by 5 bases, with 20 bases left in between. Per germline, CDR1 MDHEN and CDR2 SYDVKM. The CDR3 runs 16 residues. CDR3 in DNA: TGTGCCAGCAGTTTCCGTTTCACGGACAGAGGGCACGAGCAGTACTTC. Protein product: CASSFRFTDRGHEQYF.

On this clonotype itself: This may arise from a read error, as a much more abundant clone is one base away. V usage is TRBV6-5 and J usage is TRBJ1-3; D remains ambiguous. CDR3 length equals 15 residues. V shed 2 bases and J shed 0 bases, with 8 bases lying between them. Germline CDR1 is MNHEY and CDR2 is SVGAGI. In DNA, the CDR3 is TGTGCCAGCAGTTACAAGGACCACTCTGGAAACACCATATATTTT. As protein: CASSYKDHSGNTIYF.

This clonotype was seen only a few times. The V and J genes are TRBV20-1 and TRBJ2-5; D is ambiguous. There are 17 residues in the CDR3. V was trimmed by 0 bases and J by 0 bases, leaving 17 bases between them. Germline lookup yields CDR1 DFQATT and CDR2 SNEGSKA (reference sequence). The CDR3 spells CSARDRKSSRYQETQYF. In DNA, the CDR3 is TGCAGTGCTAGAGATCGCAAGAGCAGCCGGTACCAAGAGACCCAGTACTTC.

In this sample, this clonotype turned up many times. Here the CDR3 DNA reads TGTGCCAGCAGTGGACTCGGGACGGGGAACACTGAAGCTTTCTTT. Encoded protein: CASSGLGTGNTEAFF. This rearrangement joins TRBV2 to TRBJ1-1, with a weak D call TRBD1 (5 bases). V was pared by 4 bases and J by 1 base, with 13 bases between. The length of the CDR3 is 15 residues. Germline V gives CDR1 SNHLY, CDR2 FYNNEI.

There are many counts of this clonotype. V and J are TRBV29-1 and TRBJ2-7; 10 bases agree with TRBD2. Germline V CDR1 and CDR2: SQVTM, ANQGSEA. The CDR3 totals 13 residues. V shed 3 bases and J 7 bases; nucleotides not matched to a gene: 6. CDR3 DNA sequence: TGCAGCGTTGAGGGGACTAGCGAGAGGGAGCAGTACTTC. This translates into CSVEGTSEREQYF.

This clonotype was observed many times. The rearrangement links TRBV28 to TRBJ2-7, with unresolved D. The CDR3 runs 14 residues. Germline CDR1 MDHEN, CDR2 SYDVKM. V was pared by 3 bases and J by 2 bases, with 11 bases between. CDR3 region: CASSFPGGPYEQYF. In DNA, the CDR3 is TGTGCCAGCAGTTTCCCGGGCGGACCCTACGAGCAGTACTTC.

In this sample, this clonotype turned up many times. The chain combines TRBV29-1 with TRBJ2-7, with D tentatively TRBD2 (7 bases). Germline V lookup: CDR1 SQVTM, CDR2 ANQGSEA. The CDR3 covers 12 residues. V was cut by 6 bases and J by 5 bases, with 14 bases left in between. CDR3 bases: TGCAGCGTCAACAGGGAGGGCCACGAGCAGTACTTC. It encodes CSVNREGHEQYF.